This note documents a single T cell receptor (beta chain) sequence. Its antigen is as yet unknown. Per germline, CDR1 MNHEY and CDR2 SMNVEV (reference sequence). The V and J ends lost 2 bases and 6 bases, in that order; junction bases with no gene match: 5. The CDR3 has 14 amino acids. The protocol was immunoSEQ multiplex PCR, while the TCRdb copy is restricted to in-frame clones and leaves out a portion. The sample contains 760,000 or so clones, roughly 96% of which appear only once. The data were taken from a study of shared clonotypes between healthy human individuals. It was CD45RO-negative cells, positively selected for CCR7, that made up naive CD8 cells, with terminally differentiated effector memory CD45RA+ cells excluded. Study-wide points: Even with large depth, rarefaction showed that sorted-subset sequencing was incomplete. Measured sharing among donors was expected to vary with sequencing depth.

This TCR was sampled from a man under 40 in good health. Sequencing was performed on naive CD8+ T cells sorted from blood. The chain employs TRBV27 and TRBJ2-7; the match to TRBD2 covers 9 bases. The DNA for the CDR3 is TGTGCCAGCAGTTTAGCGGGAGGGCTCCTCGAGCAGTACTTC. Residues: CASSLAGGLLEQYF.